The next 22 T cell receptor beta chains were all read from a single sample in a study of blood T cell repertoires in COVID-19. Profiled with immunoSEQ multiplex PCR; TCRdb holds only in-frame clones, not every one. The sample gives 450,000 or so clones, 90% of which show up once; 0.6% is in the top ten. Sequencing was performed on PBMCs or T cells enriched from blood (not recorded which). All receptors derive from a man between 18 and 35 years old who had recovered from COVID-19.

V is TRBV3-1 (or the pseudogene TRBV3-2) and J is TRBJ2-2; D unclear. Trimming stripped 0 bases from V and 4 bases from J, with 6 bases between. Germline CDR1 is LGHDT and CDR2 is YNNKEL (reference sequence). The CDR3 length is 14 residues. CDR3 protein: CASSQDLGTGELFF. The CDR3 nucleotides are TGTGCCAGCAGCCAAGATCTCGGCACCGGGGAGCTGTTTTTT.

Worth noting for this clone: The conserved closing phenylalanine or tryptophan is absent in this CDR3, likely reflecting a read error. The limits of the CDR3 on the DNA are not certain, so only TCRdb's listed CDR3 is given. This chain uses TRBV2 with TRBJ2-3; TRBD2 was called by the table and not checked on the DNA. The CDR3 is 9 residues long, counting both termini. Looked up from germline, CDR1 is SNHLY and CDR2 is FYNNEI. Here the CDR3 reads CASSAPTSL.

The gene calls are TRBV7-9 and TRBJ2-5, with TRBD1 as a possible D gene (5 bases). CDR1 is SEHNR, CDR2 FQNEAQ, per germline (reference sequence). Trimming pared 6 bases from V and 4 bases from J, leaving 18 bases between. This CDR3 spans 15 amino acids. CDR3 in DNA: TGTGCCAGCAGTCTAGAGTGGCAGGGTGGAGAGACCCAGTACTTC. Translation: CASSLEWQGGETQYF.

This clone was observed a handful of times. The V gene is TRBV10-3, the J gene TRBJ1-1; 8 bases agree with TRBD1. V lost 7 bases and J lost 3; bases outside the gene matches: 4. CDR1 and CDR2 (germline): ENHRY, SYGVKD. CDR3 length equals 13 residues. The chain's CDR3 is CAITSDRDTEAFF. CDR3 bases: TGTGCCATCACGTCGGACAGGGACACTGAAGCTTTCTTT.

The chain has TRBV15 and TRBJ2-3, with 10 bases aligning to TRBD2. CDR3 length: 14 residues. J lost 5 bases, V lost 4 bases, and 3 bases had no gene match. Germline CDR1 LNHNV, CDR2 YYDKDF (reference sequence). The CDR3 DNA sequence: TGTGCCACCAGCACCCGGACTAGCGGAGATACGCAGTATTTT. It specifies CATSTRTSGDTQYF.

DNA for the CDR3: TGTGCCAGCACCCTAGACAGGCTTGGAAACACCATATATTTT. Translated: CASTLDRLGNTIYF. The J gene is TRBJ1-3, the V gene TRBV5-4; TRBD1 might be the D (6 bases). This CDR3 has 14 amino acids. Germline-derived CDR1 and CDR2 are SGHNT and YYREEE (reference sequence). Deletions cut 6 bases from V and 3 bases from J, with 13 bases between. Combining the CDR3 with reference TRBV5-4 and TRBJ1-3 gives the whole variable domain ETGVTQSPTHLIKTRGQQVTLRCSSQSGHNTVSWYQQALGQGPQFIFQYYREEENGRGNFPPRFSGLQFPNYSSELNVNALELDDSALYLCASTLDRLGNTIYFGEGSWLTVV.

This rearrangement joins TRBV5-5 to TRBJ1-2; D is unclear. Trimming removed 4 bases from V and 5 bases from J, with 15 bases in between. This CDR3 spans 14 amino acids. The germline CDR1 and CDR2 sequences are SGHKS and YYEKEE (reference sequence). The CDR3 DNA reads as TGTGCCAGCAGCCCTGTCTCCGTAGTGTATGGCTACACCTTC. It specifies CASSPVSVVYGYTF.

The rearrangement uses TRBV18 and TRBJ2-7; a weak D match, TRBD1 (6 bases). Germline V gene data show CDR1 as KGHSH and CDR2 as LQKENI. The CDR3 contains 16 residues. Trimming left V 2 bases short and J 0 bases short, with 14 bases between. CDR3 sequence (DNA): TGTGCCAGCTCACCAATGGGGACACAACTCTCCTACGAGCAGTACTTC. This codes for CASSPMGTQLSYEQYF.

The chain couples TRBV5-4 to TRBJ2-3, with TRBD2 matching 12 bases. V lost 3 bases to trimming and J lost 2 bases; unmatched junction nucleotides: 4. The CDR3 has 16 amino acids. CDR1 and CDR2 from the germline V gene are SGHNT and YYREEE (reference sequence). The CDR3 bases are TGTGCCAGCAGCTATGGACTAGCGGGACCCACAGATACGCAGTATTTT. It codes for CASSYGLAGPTDTQYF. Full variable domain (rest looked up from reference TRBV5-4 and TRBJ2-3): ETGVTQSPTHLIKTRGQQVTLRCSSQSGHNTVSWYQQALGQGPQFIFQYYREEENGRGNFPPRFSGLQFPNYSSELNVNALELDDSALYLCASSYGLAGPTDTQYFGPGTRLTVL.

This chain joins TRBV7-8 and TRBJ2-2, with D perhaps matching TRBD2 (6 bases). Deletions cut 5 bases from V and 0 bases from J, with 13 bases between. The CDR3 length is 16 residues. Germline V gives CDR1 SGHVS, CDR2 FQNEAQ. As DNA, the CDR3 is TGTGCCAGCAGCCGTCAAGCGGGTGCGAACACCGGGGAGCTGTTTTTT. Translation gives CASSRQAGANTGELFF.

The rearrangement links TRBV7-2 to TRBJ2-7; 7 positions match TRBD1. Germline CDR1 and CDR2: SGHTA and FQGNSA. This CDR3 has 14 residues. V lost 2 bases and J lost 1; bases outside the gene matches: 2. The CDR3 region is CASSLPQGSYEQYF. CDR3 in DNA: TGTGCCAGCAGCTTACCACAGGGGTCCTACGAGCAGTACTTC.

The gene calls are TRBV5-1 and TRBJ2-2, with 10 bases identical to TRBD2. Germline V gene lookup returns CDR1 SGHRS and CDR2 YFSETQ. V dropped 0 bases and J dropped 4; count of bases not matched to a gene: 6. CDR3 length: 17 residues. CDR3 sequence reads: CASSLGGTSAATGELFF. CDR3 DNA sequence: TGCGCCAGCAGCTTGGGAGGGACTAGCGCGGCCACCGGGGAGCTGTTTTTT.

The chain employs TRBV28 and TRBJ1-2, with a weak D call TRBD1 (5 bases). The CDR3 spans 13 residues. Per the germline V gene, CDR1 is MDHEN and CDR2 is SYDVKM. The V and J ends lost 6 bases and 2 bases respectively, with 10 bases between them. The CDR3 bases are TGTGCCAGCAGACTCACAGGAAACTATGGCTACACCTTC. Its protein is CASRLTGNYGYTF.

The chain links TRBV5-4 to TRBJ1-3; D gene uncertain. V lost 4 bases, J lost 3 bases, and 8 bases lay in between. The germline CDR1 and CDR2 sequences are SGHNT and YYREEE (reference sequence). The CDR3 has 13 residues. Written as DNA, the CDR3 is TGTGCCAGCAGCCCGGGAGGTGGAAACACCATATATTTT. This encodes CASSPGGGNTIYF.

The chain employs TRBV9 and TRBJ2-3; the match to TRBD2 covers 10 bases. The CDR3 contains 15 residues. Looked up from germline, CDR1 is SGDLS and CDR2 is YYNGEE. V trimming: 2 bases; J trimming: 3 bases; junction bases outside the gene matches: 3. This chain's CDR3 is CASSVTSGRTDTQYF. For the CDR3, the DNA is TGTGCCAGCAGCGTGACTAGCGGGCGTACAGATACGCAGTATTTT.

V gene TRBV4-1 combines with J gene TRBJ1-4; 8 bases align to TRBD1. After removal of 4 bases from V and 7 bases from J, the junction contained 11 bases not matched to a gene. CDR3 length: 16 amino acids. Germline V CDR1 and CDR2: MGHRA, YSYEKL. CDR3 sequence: CASSRTDRGLGEKLFF. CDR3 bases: TGCGCCAGCAGCCGTACCGACAGGGGTTTGGGTGAAAAACTGTTTTTT.

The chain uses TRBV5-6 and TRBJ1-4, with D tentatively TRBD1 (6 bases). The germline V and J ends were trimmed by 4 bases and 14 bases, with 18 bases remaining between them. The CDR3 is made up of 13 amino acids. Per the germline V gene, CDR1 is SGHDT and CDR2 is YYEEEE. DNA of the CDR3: TGTGCCAGCAGCCAACAACAGGGCACGGGGCTGTTTTTT. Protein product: CASSQQQGTGLFF.

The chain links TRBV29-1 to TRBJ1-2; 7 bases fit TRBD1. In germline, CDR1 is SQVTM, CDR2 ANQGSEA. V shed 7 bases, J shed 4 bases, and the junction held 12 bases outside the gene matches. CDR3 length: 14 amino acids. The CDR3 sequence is CSAARDSGVYGYTF. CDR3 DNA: TGCAGCGCCGCTCGGGACAGTGGGGTCTATGGCTACACCTTC.

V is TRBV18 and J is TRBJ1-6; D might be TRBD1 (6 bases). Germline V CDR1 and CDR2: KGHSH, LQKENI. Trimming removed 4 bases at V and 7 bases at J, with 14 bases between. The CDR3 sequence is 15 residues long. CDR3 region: CASSLGQTGNSPLHF. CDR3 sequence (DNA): TGTGCCAGCTCACTCGGACAGACTGGGAATTCACCCCTCCACTTT.

The CDR3 region is CASSLVDKKNTEAFF. The CDR3 DNA sequence: TGCGCCAGCAGCTTGGTTGACAAAAAGAACACTGAAGCTTTCTTT. The chain joins TRBV5-1 to TRBJ1-1; the D is unclear. Trimming cost V 0 bases and J 1 base, with 10 bases left between them. The CDR3 totals 15 residues. The germline gives CDR1 SGHRS, CDR2 YFSETQ.

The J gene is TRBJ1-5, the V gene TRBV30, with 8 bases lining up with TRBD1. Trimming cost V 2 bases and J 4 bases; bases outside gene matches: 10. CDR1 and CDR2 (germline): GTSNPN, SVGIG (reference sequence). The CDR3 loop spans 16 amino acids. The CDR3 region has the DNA TGTGCCTGGAGTTTTGGGGGACAGGCTGGAAATCAGCCCCAGCATTTT. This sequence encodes CAWSFGGQAGNQPQHF.

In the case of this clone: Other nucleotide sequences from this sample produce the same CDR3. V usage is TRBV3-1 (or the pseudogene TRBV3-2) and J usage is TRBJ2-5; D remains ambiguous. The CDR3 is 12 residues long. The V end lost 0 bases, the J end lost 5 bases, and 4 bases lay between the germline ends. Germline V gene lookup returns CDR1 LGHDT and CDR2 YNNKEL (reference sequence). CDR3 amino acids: CASSQDRETQYF. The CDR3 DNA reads TGTGCCAGCAGCCAAGATCGGGAGACCCAGTACTTC.